The sequence of this T cell receptor beta chain was determined in a study of T cell responses to AZD1222 COVID-19 vaccine. Clones were sequenced by immunoSEQ multiplex PCR, and TCRdb holds only the in-frame ones, with some missing. The sample records under 150,000 clones, about 90% being singletons. CDR3 length equals 14 residues. Looked up from germline, CDR1 is SGDLS and CDR2 is YYNGEE. V shed 0 bases and J shed 8 bases, with 13 bases lying between them. This receptor was taken from an adult in good health. The V call is TRBV9, the J call TRBJ2-3; D may correspond to TRBD1 or TRBD2 (6 bases each). Sequenced material: peripheral blood, taken on day 0 of AZD1222 vaccination. This chain's CDR3 is CASSVGLGGGTQYF. CDR3 bases: TGTGCCAGCAGCGTAGGGCTCGGGGGCGGTACGCAGTATTTT.